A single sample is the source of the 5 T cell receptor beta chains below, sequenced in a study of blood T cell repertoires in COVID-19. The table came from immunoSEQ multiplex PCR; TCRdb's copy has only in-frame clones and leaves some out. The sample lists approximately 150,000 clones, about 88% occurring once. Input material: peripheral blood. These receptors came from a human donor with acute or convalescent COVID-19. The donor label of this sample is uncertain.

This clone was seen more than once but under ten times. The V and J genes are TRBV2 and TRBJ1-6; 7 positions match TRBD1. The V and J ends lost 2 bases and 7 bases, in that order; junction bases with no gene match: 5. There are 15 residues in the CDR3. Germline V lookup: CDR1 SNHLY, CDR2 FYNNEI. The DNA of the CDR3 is TGTGCCAGCAGTGAAATGACAGGGCGGAATTCACCCCTCCACTTT. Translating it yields CASSEMTGRNSPLHF. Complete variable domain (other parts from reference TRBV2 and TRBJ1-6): EPEVTQTPSHQVTQMGQEVILRCVPISNHLYFYWYRQILGQKVEFLVSFYNNEISEKSEIFDDQFSVERPDGSNFTLKIRSTKLEDSAMYFCASSEMTGRNSPLHFGNGTRLTVT.

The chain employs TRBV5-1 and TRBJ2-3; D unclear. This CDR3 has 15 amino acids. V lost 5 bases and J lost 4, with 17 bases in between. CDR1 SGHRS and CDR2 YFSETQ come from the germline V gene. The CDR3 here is CASRASTVGADTQYF. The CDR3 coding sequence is TGCGCCAGCAGGGCCAGCACGGTGGGCGCAGATACGCAGTATTTT.

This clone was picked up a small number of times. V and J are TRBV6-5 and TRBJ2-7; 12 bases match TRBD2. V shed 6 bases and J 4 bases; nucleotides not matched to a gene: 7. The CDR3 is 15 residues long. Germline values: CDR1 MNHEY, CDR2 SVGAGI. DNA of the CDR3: TGTGCCAGCAGGCTGACTAGCGGGAGTGGGTACGAGCAGTACGTC. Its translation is CASRLTSGSGYEQYV.

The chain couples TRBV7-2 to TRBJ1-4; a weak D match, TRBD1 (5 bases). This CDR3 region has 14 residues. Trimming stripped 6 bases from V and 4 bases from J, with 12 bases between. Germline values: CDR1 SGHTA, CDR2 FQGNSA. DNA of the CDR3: TGTGCCAGCAGGAGGGGCGGGATTAATGAAAAACTGTTTTTT. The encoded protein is CASRRGGINEKLFF.

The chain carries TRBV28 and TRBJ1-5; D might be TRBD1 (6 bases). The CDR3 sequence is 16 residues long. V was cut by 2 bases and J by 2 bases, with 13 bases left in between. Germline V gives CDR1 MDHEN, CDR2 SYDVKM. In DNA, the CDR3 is TGTGCCAGCAGTTTAACGTCAGGGGTTCGCAATCAGCCCCAGCATTTT. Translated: CASSLTSGVRNQPQHF.